The clone carrying this TCR beta chain was seen a single time. Its target is unknown. RNA, at roughly 0.5 to 1 ug, was reverse transcribed with random hexamers. MiXCR, run by TCRdb on the immunoSEQ multiplex PCR reads, gives a single entry per CDR3 protein. The repertoire holds under 250,000 distinct CDR3 sequences, with less than 95% as singletons. The data originate from a study of CD8 T cells in Susac syndrome. The germline V and J ends were trimmed by 5 bases and 7 bases, with 12 bases remaining between them. Per germline, CDR1 LNHNV and CDR2 YYDKDF (reference sequence). The CDR3 runs to 13 residues. Study observations and caveats: The authors acknowledged that the study's TCR sequencing and HLA analysis involved relatively few individuals.

The sequenced sample consisted of CD4+ T cells from PBMCs. The receptor comes from a human donor with Susac syndrome. This chain joins TRBV15 and TRBJ1-5; D not certain. For the CDR3, the DNA is TGTGCCACCAGCTTTATGAGGGAGCAGCCCCAGCATTTT. This encodes CATSFMREQPQHF.